This T cell receptor beta chain emerged from a study of CD8+CD57+ T cells in acquired aplastic anemia. Regarding the study as a whole: Around 27 was the count of CD8+ CDR3 sequences that patients shared with controls.

Both TCR beta VDJ combination and CDR3 sequence profiling were carried out. Genomic DNA was the template for this profiling. TCRdb passed the reads through MiXCR, listing each CDR3 protein once. This table has about 160,000 distinct CDR3 sequences, 45% to 50% appearing once. Trimming at V came to 1 base and at J to 2 bases, leaving 5 bases not matched to a gene. Germline lookup yields CDR1 SGHVS and CDR2 FQNEAQ. The CDR3 loop spans 16 amino acids. Patients chosen for sequencing had shown CD8+CD57+ cell expansion by flow cytometry. This clonotype was seen at least ten times. Its antigen remains unknown.

The V gene is TRBV7-8, the J gene TRBJ2-7, with 10 bases fitting TRBD2. The TCR sequence derives from a human donor with aplastic anemia. Sequencing input: sorted CD4+, CD8+, or CD8+CD57+ T cells (not recorded which) from PBMCs. As DNA, the CDR3 is TGTGCCAGCAGCTTAGACGCTAGCGGGAGTACCTACGAGCAGTACTTC. Amino acid sequence: CASSLDASGSTYEQYF.